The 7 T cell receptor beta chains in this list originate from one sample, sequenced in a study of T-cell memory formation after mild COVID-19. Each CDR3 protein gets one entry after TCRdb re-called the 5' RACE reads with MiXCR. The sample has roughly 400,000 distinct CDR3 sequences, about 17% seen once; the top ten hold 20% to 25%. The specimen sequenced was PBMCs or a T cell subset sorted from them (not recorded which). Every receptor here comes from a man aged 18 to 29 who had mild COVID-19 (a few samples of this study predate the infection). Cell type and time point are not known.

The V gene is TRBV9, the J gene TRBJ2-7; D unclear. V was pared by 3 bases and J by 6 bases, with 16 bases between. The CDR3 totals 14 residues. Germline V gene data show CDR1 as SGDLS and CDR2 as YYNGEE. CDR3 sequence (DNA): TGTGCCAGCAGCGCTGGACCCCAGCCCGGCGAGCAGTACTTC. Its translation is CASSAGPQPGEQYF.

The CDR3 sequence: CASSEAVQGNTGELFF. The CDR3 DNA reads TGTGCCAGCAGTGAAGCGGTACAGGGAAACACCGGGGAGCTGTTTTTT. This sequence joins TRBV2 and TRBJ2-2; D possibly corresponds to TRBD1 (6 bases). Trimming removed 0 bases from V and 2 bases from J, with 10 bases in between. Germline CDR1 and CDR2: SNHLY and FYNNEI. The CDR3 covers 16 residues.

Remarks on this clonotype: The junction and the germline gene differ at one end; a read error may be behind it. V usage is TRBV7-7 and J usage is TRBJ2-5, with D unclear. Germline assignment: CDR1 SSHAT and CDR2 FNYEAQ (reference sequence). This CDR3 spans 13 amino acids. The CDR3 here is CASSWQSQETQYF. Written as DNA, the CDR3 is TGTGCTAGCAGCTGGCAGTCACAAGAGACCCAGTACTTC.

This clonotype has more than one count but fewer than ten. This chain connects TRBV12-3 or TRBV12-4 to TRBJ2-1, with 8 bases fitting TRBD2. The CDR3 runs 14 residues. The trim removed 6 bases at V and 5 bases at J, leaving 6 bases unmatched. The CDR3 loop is CASSKSGGHNEQFF. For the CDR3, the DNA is TGTGCCAGCAGCAAGAGCGGGGGTCACAATGAGCAGTTCTTC.

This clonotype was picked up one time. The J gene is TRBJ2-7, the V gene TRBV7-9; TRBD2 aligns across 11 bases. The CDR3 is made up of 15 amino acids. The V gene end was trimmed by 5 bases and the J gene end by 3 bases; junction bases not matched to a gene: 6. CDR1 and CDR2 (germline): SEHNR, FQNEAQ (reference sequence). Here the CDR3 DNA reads TGTGCCAGCAGCCCCACTAGCGGGGGAGGCTACGAGCAGTACTTC. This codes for CASSPTSGGGYEQYF.

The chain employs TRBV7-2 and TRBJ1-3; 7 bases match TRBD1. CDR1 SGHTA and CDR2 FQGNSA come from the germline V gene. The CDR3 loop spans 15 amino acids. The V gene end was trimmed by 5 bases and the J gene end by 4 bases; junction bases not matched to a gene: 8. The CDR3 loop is CASSASTGAGNTIYF. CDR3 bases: TGTGCCAGCAGCGCCAGTACAGGGGCCGGAAACACCATATATTTT.

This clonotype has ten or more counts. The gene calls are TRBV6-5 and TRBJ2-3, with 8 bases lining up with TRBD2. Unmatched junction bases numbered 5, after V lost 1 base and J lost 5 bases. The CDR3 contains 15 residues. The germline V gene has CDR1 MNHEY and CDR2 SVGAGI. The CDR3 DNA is TGTGCCAGCAGTTACTTGGGACTAGGGGGAGATACGCAGTATTTT. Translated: CASSYLGLGGDTQYF.